This TCR beta chain was recovered during a study of shared clonotypes between healthy human individuals. This CDR3 has 12 residues. Trimming cost V 6 bases and J 5 bases, with 8 bases left between them. Germline V gene data show CDR1 as SEHNR and CDR2 as FQNEAQ (reference sequence). The method was immunoSEQ multiplex PCR; TCRdb's version includes in-frame clones alone and lacks a portion of them. Of about 590,000 clones in the sample, 95% to 96% are singletons; the top ten hold 0.095% to 0.12%. Points on this clone: Other nucleotide sequences from this sample produce the same CDR3.

CD45RO-negative, CCR7-positively selected cells formed the naive CD8 fraction, excluding terminally differentiated effector memory CD45RA+ cells. This receptor was identified in a woman in her twenties or thirties in good health. The sample consisted of naive CD8+ T cells sorted from blood. The chain carries TRBV7-9 and TRBJ2-1; no clear D. CDR3 protein: CASSPDHNEQFF. For the CDR3, the DNA is TGTGCCAGCAGTCCCGATCACAATGAGCAGTTCTTC.